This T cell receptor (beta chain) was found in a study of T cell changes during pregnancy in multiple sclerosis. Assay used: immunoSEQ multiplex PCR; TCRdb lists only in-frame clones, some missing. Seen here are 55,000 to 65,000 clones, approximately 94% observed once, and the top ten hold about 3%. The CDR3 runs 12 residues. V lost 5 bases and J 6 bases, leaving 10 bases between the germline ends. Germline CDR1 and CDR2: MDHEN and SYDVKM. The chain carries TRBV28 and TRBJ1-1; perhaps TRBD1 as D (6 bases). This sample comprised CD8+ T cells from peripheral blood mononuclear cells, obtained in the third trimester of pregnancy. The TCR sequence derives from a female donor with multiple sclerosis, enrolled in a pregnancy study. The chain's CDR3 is CASSRQGPEAFF. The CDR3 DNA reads TGTGCCAGCAGTCGGCAGGGGCCTGAAGCTTTCTTT.